The clone carrying this TCR beta chain was observed many times. These data originate in a study of blood T cells in healthy people across ages. Primers used in a second PCR of about 7 to 12 cycles were a sample-barcoded 5' primer and a J-beta primer mix. TCRdb called the 5' RACE reads again in MiXCR, with one record for every CDR3 protein. The data hold 1.2 million to 1.5 million distinct CDR3 sequences, with roughly 40% observed a single time. The CDR3 covers 17 residues. Per germline, CDR1 SGHRS and CDR2 YFSETQ. Losses at the gene ends were 4 bases for V and 0 bases for J; bases not matched to a gene: 6.

This TCR came from a young woman in good health. The chain employs TRBV5-1 and TRBJ1-6, with 8 bases that match TRBD1. The specimen was blood. Here the CDR3 DNA reads TGCGCCAGCAGCAACAGACAGGGGAGCTCCTATAATTCACCCCTCCACTTT. Translation: CASSNRQGSSYNSPLHF.